These 23 T cell receptor beta chains were all obtained from the same sample, sequenced in a study of CD8 T cells in ankylosing spondylitis. Using its own MiXCR run on the 5' RACE reads, TCRdb lists one record per CDR3 protein. This table has 150,000 or so distinct CDR3 sequences, around 10% appearing once. The sequenced sample was blood, either unsorted or a sorted T cell fraction (not recorded which). All receptors come from a male donor with ankylosing spondylitis or in good health (not recorded which).

This clonotype was counted at least ten times. The chain combines TRBV7-8 with TRBJ2-1; 14 bases line up with TRBD2. The germline V gene encodes CDR1 SGHVS and CDR2 FQNEAQ. The trim removed 7 bases at V and 8 bases at J, leaving 10 bases unmatched. This CDR3 is 16 amino acids long. The CDR3 sequence is CASIPTGTSGSDEQFF. The CDR3 DNA reads as TGTGCCAGCATTCCAACCGGGACTAGCGGGAGTGATGAGCAGTTCTTC.

Worth noting for this clonotype: With a much larger clone just one base away, this may be a read error. The V gene is TRBV28, the J gene TRBJ1-2; 7 bases match TRBD1. The V gene's germline CDR1 is MDHEN and CDR2 SYDVKM. This CDR3 region has 15 residues. The CDR3 nucleotides are TGTGCCAGCAGCCCCGGACAGGACGCGGACTATGACTACACCTTC. Its protein is CASSPGQDADYDYTF.

This clonotype was counted ten times or more. The chain is built from TRBV24-1 and TRBJ2-7; TRBD1 agrees at 7 bases. Germline CDR1 and CDR2: KGHDR and SFDVKD. The trim removed 4 bases at V and 5 bases at J, leaving 7 bases unmatched. The CDR3 is 14 amino acids. The CDR3 spells CATSDTTGLDEQYF. CDR3 DNA sequence: TGTGCCACCAGTGACACGACAGGGTTGGACGAGCAGTACTTC.

This clonotype appeared many times. The V call is TRBV6-2 or TRBV6-3, the J call TRBJ2-2; D perhaps matches TRBD1 (5 bases). Per the germline V gene, CDR1 is MNHEY and CDR2 is SVGEGT. The CDR3 has 12 amino acids. V lost 5 bases to trimming and J lost 7 bases, with 8 bases between them. The CDR3 spells CASSPDSGELFF. In nucleotides, the CDR3 is TGTGCCAGCAGTCCTGACAGCGGGGAGCTGTTTTTT.

V and J are TRBV7-2 and TRBJ2-1; 11 bases match TRBD2. CDR3 size: 17 residues. The V gene's germline CDR1 is SGHTA and CDR2 FQGNSA. After removal of 5 bases from V and 7 bases from J, the junction contained 13 bases not matched to a gene. CDR3 region: CASSVRLAGNSINEQFF. CDR3 bases: TGTGCCAGCAGCGTAAGACTAGCGGGGAATTCCATAAATGAGCAGTTCTTC. The variable domain in full, with the rest retrieved from reference TRBV7-2 and TRBJ2-1, is GAGVSQSPSNKVTEKGKDVELRCDPISGHTALYWYRQSLGQGLEFLIYFQGNSAPDKSGLPSDRFSAERTGGSVSTLTIQRTQQEDSAVYLCASSVRLAGNSINEQFFGPGTRLTVL.

In its sample, this clonotype was seen many times. The chain employs TRBV15 and TRBJ2-3; perhaps TRBD2 as D (5 bases). Deletions cut 6 bases from V and 0 bases from J, with 7 bases between. The CDR3 runs to 13 residues. CDR1 is LNHNV, CDR2 YYDKDF, per germline (reference sequence). The CDR3 region has the DNA TGTGCCACCAGAGCGGCTAGCACAGATACGCAGTATTTT. Its translation is CATRAASTDTQYF.

Regarding this clonotype: A much more abundant neighbour one base away suggests this may be a read error. This chain uses TRBV6-5 with TRBJ1-6, with D unclear. Germline V gene data show CDR1 as MNHEY and CDR2 as SVGAGI. This CDR3 has 15 residues. CDR3 sequence (DNA): TGTGCCAACAGTTACGATGACCCAGCTAATTCACCCCTCCACTTT. Translation: CANSYDDPANSPLHF.

The chain couples TRBV3-1 to TRBJ1-1, with a tentative D call TRBD1 (6 bases). V lost 5 bases and J 0 bases, leaving 16 bases between the germline ends. This CDR3 comprises 16 residues. CDR1 and CDR2 from the germline V gene are LGHDT and YNNKEL (reference sequence). CDR3 amino acids: CASSEPGQRMNTEAFF. The DNA for the CDR3 is TGTGCCAGCAGCGAACCCGGACAGAGAATGAACACTGAAGCTTTCTTT.

A word on this clonotype: A clone one base away is much larger, so this may be a read error. The V call is TRBV5-5, the J call TRBJ2-5; possibly TRBD2 for D (5 bases). This CDR3 spans 15 amino acids. Germline lookup yields CDR1 SGHKS and CDR2 YYEKEE (reference sequence). The germline V and J ends were trimmed by 4 bases and 3 bases, with 16 bases remaining between them. CDR3 protein: CASSRATDGEETQYF. The CDR3 DNA follows: TGTGCCAGCAGCCGGGCGACGGACGGGGAAGAGACCCAGTACTTC. Full variable domain (remainder filled in from reference TRBV5-5 and TRBJ2-5): DAGVTQSPTHLIKTRGQQVTLRCSPISGHKSVSWYQQVLGQGPQFIFQYYEKEERGRGNFPDRFSARQFPNYSSELNVNALLLGDSALYLCASSRATDGEETQYFGPGTRLLVL.

The chain employs TRBV5-4 and TRBJ2-2; weak D call: TRBD1 (5 bases). Trimming removed 2 bases from V and 2 bases from J, with 10 bases in between. Looked up from germline, CDR1 is SGHNT and CDR2 is YYREEE (reference sequence). The CDR3 totals 15 residues. CDR3 sequence (DNA): TGTGCCAGCAGCTTAGGGGTAGGAAACACCGGGGAGCTGTTTTTT. Encoded protein: CASSLGVGNTGELFF.

The sample holds a few counts of this clonotype. The chain is built from TRBV5-6 and TRBJ1-1, with 7 positions matching TRBD1. Germline CDR1 is SGHDT and CDR2 is YYEEEE. CDR3 length: 16 amino acids. V lost 1 base and J lost 11; bases outside the gene matches: 17. The DNA for the CDR3 is TGTGCCAGCAGCTTGAGTCTAGGACAGGCGGGGGGGAGCGCTTTCTTT. This gives the protein CASSLSLGQAGGSAFF.

This clonotype was observed a few times. The chain combines TRBV28 with TRBJ1-1, with 7 nucleotides matching TRBD1. With V trimmed by 5 bases and J by 1 base, 4 bases remained unmatched. The CDR3 has 14 residues. Germline CDR1 and CDR2: MDHEN and SYDVKM. The DNA of the CDR3 is TGTGCCAGCAGTGACAGGGTCCCGAACACTGAAGCTTTCTTT. Protein: CASSDRVPNTEAFF.

At least ten counts were recorded for this clonotype. The gene calls are TRBV20-1 and TRBJ2-7; TRBD2 might be the D (6 bases). Trimming took off 3 bases at V and 5 bases at J, with 14 bases between the two ends. The CDR3 totals 13 residues. CDR1 is DFQATT and CDR2 is SNEGSKA in the germline V gene (reference sequence). DNA of the CDR3: TGCAGTGCTAGGCTAGGCGGGGCCCACGAGCAGTACTTC. The encoded protein is CSARLGGAHEQYF.

The chain has TRBV2 and TRBJ2-7; a weak D match, TRBD2 (5 bases). The CDR3 extends over 12 amino acids. CDR1 is SNHLY and CDR2 is FYNNEI in the germline V gene. V lost 3 bases and J 6 bases, leaving 9 bases between the germline ends. The CDR3 coding sequence is TGTGCCAGCAGTGACGGGGAAGGCGAGCAGTACTTC. Translation gives CASSDGEGEQYF.

This clonotype was counted only a few times. The chain is built from TRBV20-1 and TRBJ2-5; the D gene could be TRBD1 or TRBD2 (5 bases each). The CDR3 length is 19 residues. Trimming removed 1 base from V and 2 bases from J, with 26 bases in between. Germline loops: CDR1 DFQATT, CDR2 SNEGSKA (reference sequence). CDR3 sequence reads: CSARGGVWDGAVGQETQYF. CDR3 sequence (DNA): TGCAGTGCTAGAGGAGGGGTTTGGGATGGGGCCGTGGGGCAAGAGACCCAGTACTTC.

This clonotype has ten or more counts. The chain couples TRBV29-1 to TRBJ2-5; the match to TRBD2 covers 9 bases. The CDR3 is made up of 15 amino acids. Losses at the gene ends were 4 bases for V and 1 base for J; bases not matched to a gene: 7. The V gene's germline CDR1 is SQVTM and CDR2 ANQGSEA. The CDR3 is CSVAAGGGVQETQYF. In DNA, the CDR3 is TGCAGCGTTGCGGCCGGCGGGGGGGTCCAAGAGACCCAGTACTTC.

This clonotype was observed many times. The chain is built from TRBV20-1 and TRBJ2-3; 14 bases map to TRBD2. V lost 6 bases to trimming and J lost 3 bases; unmatched junction nucleotides: 5. The CDR3 has 15 amino acids. The germline V gene encodes CDR1 DFQATT and CDR2 SNEGSKA (reference sequence). The CDR3 nucleotides are TGCAGTGCCAACGGACTAGCGGGGGGTACAGATACGCAGTATTTT. It translates to CSANGLAGGTDTQYF.

On this clonotype itself: A much larger clone differs from this one at a single base, so this may be a read error. The V and J genes are TRBV27 and TRBJ1-5; D unresolved. Germline-derived CDR1 and CDR2 are MNHEY and SMNVEV (reference sequence). This CDR3 spans 15 amino acids. The V end was cut by 8 bases, the J end by 3 bases, with 17 bases between. Written as DNA, the CDR3 is TGTGCCAGCGCTGGCCCGAGAGGTATCAATCAGCCCCAGCATTTT. Residues: CASAGPRGINQPQHF.

For the CDR3, the DNA is TGCGCCAGCAGCTCGTTTGGGGGGCCGAACACTGAAGCTTTCTTT. It is translated as CASSSFGGPNTEAFF. The V gene is TRBV5-1, the J gene TRBJ1-1, with D possibly matching TRBD1 (6 bases). Germline V gives CDR1 SGHRS, CDR2 YFSETQ. Deletions cut 3 bases from V and 1 base from J, with 13 bases between. This CDR3 is built from 15 residues.

This clonotype has a handful of counts. Possible read error: a much larger clone is one base away. The chain employs TRBV6-5 and TRBJ1-1; D remains ambiguous. V was clipped by 0 bases and J by 1 base, with 6 bases between them. CDR1 is MNHEY, CDR2 SVGAGI, per germline. The CDR3 totals 14 residues. The CDR3 here is CASSYSAGNTEAFF. The CDR3 DNA reads as TGTGCCAGCAGTTACTCGGCAGGGAACACTGAAGCTTTCTTT.

There are many counts of this clonotype. The chain is built from TRBV28 and TRBJ2-7, with TRBD1 identical over 8 bases. Germline V gene data show CDR1 as MDHEN and CDR2 as SYDVKM. V gave up 1 base and J gave up 0 bases; unmatched junction bases: 5. CDR3 length: 16 amino acids. The CDR3 DNA follows: TGTGCCAGCAGTTTATCAGGGGGGACAGGCTCCTACGAGCAGTACTTC. Its protein product is CASSLSGGTGSYEQYF.

This clonotype was counted between two and nine times. The rearrangement uses TRBV2 and TRBJ2-7; 10 nucleotides line up with TRBD2. V lost 6 bases and J lost 3; bases outside the gene matches: 14. This CDR3 comprises 17 residues. Germline CDR1 reads SNHLY; CDR2 reads FYNNEI. The CDR3 loop reads CASRGKLAGVQVYEQYF. For the CDR3, the DNA is TGTGCCAGCAGGGGGAAGCTAGCGGGAGTGCAGGTCTACGAGCAGTACTTC. The full variable domain, with the rest looked up from reference TRBV2 and TRBJ2-7, is EPEVTQTPSHQVTQMGQEVILRCVPISNHLYFYWYRQILGQKVEFLVSFYNNEISEKSEIFDDQFSVERPDGSNFTLKIRSTKLEDSAMYFCASRGKLAGVQVYEQYFGPGTRLTVT.

A few counts support this clonotype. The rearrangement joins TRBV7-9 to TRBJ1-1; TRBD1 matches 12 bases. Germline V gene data show CDR1 as SEHNR and CDR2 as FQNEAQ (reference sequence). This CDR3 is built from 13 residues. Germline trimming cut 5 bases from V and 8 bases from J; bases unmatched to any gene: 3. The CDR3 is CASSPGTGGEAFF. In DNA, the CDR3 is TGTGCCAGCAGCCCCGGGACAGGGGGCGAAGCTTTCTTT. Combining the CDR3 with reference TRBV7-9 and TRBJ1-1 gives the whole variable domain DTGVSQNPRHKITKRGQNVTFRCDPISEHNRLYWYRQTLGQGPEFLTYFQNEAQLEKSRLLSDRFSAERPKGSFSTLEIQRTEQGDSAMYLCASSPGTGGEAFFGQGTRLTVV.